Below are 19 T cell receptor beta chains sequenced from a single sample in a study of CD4 T cells in relation to SARS-CoV-2 and coronaviruses. Produced via immunoSEQ multiplex PCR; TCRdb's table is partial and in-frame only. Of tens of thousands of clones in the sample, more than 60% were seen once. These TCRs' antigens remain unknown. Specimen: memory CD4+ T cells from PBMCs, cultured in vitro. The receptors originated from an adult with COVID-19.

The rearrangement links TRBV10-3 to TRBJ1-1, with D uncertain. V dropped 8 bases and J dropped 5 bases, with 9 bases sitting between them. Germline-derived CDR1 and CDR2 are ENHRY and SYGVKD. The CDR3 contains 11 residues. Here the CDR3 reads CAISRGTEAFF. The CDR3 DNA is TGTGCCATCTCTAGAGGGACTGAAGCTTTCTTT.

The V and J genes are TRBV5-1 and TRBJ2-3; possibly TRBD1 for D (6 bases). Germline values: CDR1 SGHRS, CDR2 YFSETQ. The CDR3 has 16 residues. The V end lost 1 base, the J end lost 2 bases, and 14 bases lay between the germline ends. This CDR3 is CASSLRGTHSTDTQYF. The DNA for the CDR3 is TGCGCCAGCAGCTTGAGGGGGACACACTCCACAGATACGCAGTATTTT.

In this sample, this clone turned up once. The DNA for the CDR3 is TGTGCCAGCAACCCCACTAGCGGGAGCCATGAGCAGTTCTTC. It encodes CASNPTSGSHEQFF. The chain uses TRBV5-4 and TRBJ2-1; TRBD2 aligns across 11 bases. V gave up 6 bases and J gave up 8 bases; unmatched junction bases: 7. In germline, CDR1 is SGHNT, CDR2 YYREEE (reference sequence). This CDR3 contains 14 residues.

The V gene is TRBV5-1, the J gene TRBJ2-7; possibly TRBD1 or TRBD2 for D (6 bases each). The V gene lost 0 bases and the J gene lost 2 bases, with 9 bases spanning the gap. This CDR3 has 14 residues. Germline lookup yields CDR1 SGHRS and CDR2 YFSETQ. The CDR3 protein is CASSLAGAPYEQYF. In nucleotides, the CDR3 is TGCGCCAGCAGCTTGGCGGGGGCACCCTACGAGCAGTACTTC.

The V and J genes are TRBV18 and TRBJ1-1; a possible D gene is TRBD1 (5 bases). CDR3 length: 13 amino acids. The V gene lost 3 bases and the J gene lost 0 bases, with 5 bases spanning the gap. The germline gives CDR1 KGHSH, CDR2 LQKENI. The CDR3 DNA reads TGTGCCAGCTCACCGACAGTGAACACTGAAGCTTTCTTT. This gives the protein CASSPTVNTEAFF.

The CDR3 sequence: CASSPRTSGAWSDNEQFF. The CDR3 coding sequence is TGTGCCAGCAGCCCACGGACTAGCGGAGCTTGGAGTGACAATGAGCAGTTCTTC. The chain joins TRBV9 to TRBJ2-1, with 10 bases aligning to TRBD2. J was trimmed by 5 bases and V by 4 bases; bases with no gene match: 15. This CDR3 comprises 18 residues. In germline, CDR1 is SGDLS, CDR2 YYNGEE.

The V and J genes are TRBV28 and TRBJ2-7, with TRBD1 matching 7 bases. CDR1 is MDHEN, CDR2 SYDVKM, per germline. This CDR3 has 11 amino acids. The junction had 3 bases not matched to a gene; V was cut back by 7 bases and J by 6 bases. CDR3 coding DNA: TGTGCCAGCACCAACAGGGGCGAGCAGTACTTC. Translating gives CASTNRGEQYF.

This clone was observed a handful of times. The chain recombines TRBV3-1 (or the pseudogene TRBV3-2) with TRBJ1-2; D call uncertain. The CDR3 runs 16 residues. V shed 1 base and J shed 4 bases, with 16 bases lying between them. Per germline, CDR1 LGHDT and CDR2 YNNKEL (reference sequence). CDR3 sequence (DNA): TGTGCCAGCAGCCAAGTCTTCCGGAGCCCCTCCTATGGCTACACCTTC. Residues: CASSQVFRSPSYGYTF.

This clone appeared a few times. The V call is TRBV5-1, the J call TRBJ2-7; D is uncertain. CDR3 length: 16 residues. CDR1 is SGHRS, CDR2 YFSETQ, per germline. V lost 0 bases to trimming and J lost 1 base, with 14 bases between them. In nucleotides, the CDR3 is TGCGCCAGCAGCTTGGGTGGTTCGGTTGAATCCTACGAGCAGTACTTC. Translating gives CASSLGGSVESYEQYF. Together with reference TRBV5-1 and TRBJ2-7, the CDR3 gives the full variable domain: KAGVTQTPRYLIKTRGQQVTLSCSPISGHRSVSWYQQTPGQGLQFLFEYFSETQRNKGNFPGRFSGRQFSNSRSEMNVSTLELGDSALYLCASSLGGSVESYEQYFGPGTRLTVT.

CDR3: CAISGGASRGTEAFF. The CDR3 nucleotides read TGTGCCATCAGTGGGGGGGCATCGCGAGGGACTGAAGCTTTCTTT. The chain recombines TRBV10-3 with TRBJ1-1, with a weak D call TRBD1 (6 bases). In germline, CDR1 is ENHRY, CDR2 SYGVKD. V was clipped by 4 bases and J by 5 bases, with 17 bases between them. This CDR3 has 15 amino acids.

There are a few counts of this clone. This rearrangement joins TRBV7-9 to TRBJ2-2; 7 bases fit TRBD1. Unmatched junction bases numbered 18, after V lost 5 bases and J lost 3 bases. CDR1 SEHNR and CDR2 FQNEAQ come from the germline V gene (reference sequence). This CDR3 spans 19 amino acids. The DNA of the CDR3 is TGTGCCAGCAGCCTAGAGGTTGTTCGGTGGGACAGATACACCGGGGAGCTGTTTTTT. This encodes CASSLEVVRWDRYTGELFF.

The gene calls are TRBV30 and TRBJ1-4; D possibly corresponds to TRBD1 (6 bases). Germline CDR1 GTSNPN, CDR2 SVGIG (reference sequence). V was cut by 0 bases and J by 11 bases, with 13 bases left in between. The CDR3 has 13 residues. This CDR3 reads CAWSVRGYVKLFF. The CDR3 DNA is TGTGCCTGGAGTGTAAGGGGGTACGTGAAACTGTTTTTT.

This chain joins TRBV25-1 and TRBJ2-7; 14 nucleotides match TRBD2. Germline-derived CDR1 and CDR2 are MGHDK and SYGVNS. Losses at the gene ends were 4 bases for V and 4 bases for J; bases not matched to a gene: 12. CDR3 length equals 18 residues. CDR3 sequence: CASSGGLAGEGANYEQYF. CDR3 bases: TGTGCCAGCAGTGGGGGACTAGCGGGAGAGGGGGCTAATTACGAGCAGTACTTC.

The rearrangement uses TRBV2 and TRBJ1-2; D gene ambiguous. V lost 8 bases to trimming and J lost 0 bases, with 19 bases between them. The germline gives CDR1 SNHLY, CDR2 FYNNEI. This CDR3 is built from 16 residues. CDR3 sequence (DNA): TGTGCCAGCCGCCGGAGCAAGACGTCAACTAACTATGGCTACACCTTC. Translation gives CASRRSKTSTNYGYTF. Complete variable domain (other parts from reference TRBV2 and TRBJ1-2): EPEVTQTPSHQVTQMGQEVILRCVPISNHLYFYWYRQILGQKVEFLVSFYNNEISEKSEIFDDQFSVERPDGSNFTLKIRSTKLEDSAMYFCASRRSKTSTNYGYTFGSGTRLTVV.

The rearrangement links TRBV28 to TRBJ2-7; either TRBD1 or TRBD2 may fit D (6 bases each). CDR1 and CDR2 from the germline V gene are MDHEN and SYDVKM. The V gene lost 7 bases and the J gene lost 1 base, with 14 bases spanning the gap. This CDR3 is 14 amino acids long. Here the CDR3 reads CASNPGALSYEQYF. The DNA for the CDR3 is TGTGCCAGCAACCCGGGGGCCTTGTCCTACGAGCAGTACTTC. The full variable domain, with the rest looked up from reference TRBV28 and TRBJ2-7, is DVKVTQSSRYLVKRTGEKVFLECVQDMDHENMFWYRQDPGLGLRLIYFSYDVKMKEKGDIPEGYSVSREKKERFSLILESASTNQTSMYLCASNPGALSYEQYFGPGTRLTVT.

The CDR3 DNA sequence: TGTGCCAGCAGCTTGGACAGGGAAGCTTTCGATGAGCAGTTCTTC. This gives the protein CASSLDREAFDEQFF. This chain joins TRBV11-1 and TRBJ2-1; 8 bases match TRBD1. Trimming cost V 3 bases and J 8 bases; bases outside gene matches: 9. Germline V CDR1 and CDR2: SGHAT, FQDESV (reference sequence). This CDR3 comprises 15 residues.

The chain is built from TRBV6-2 or TRBV6-3 and TRBJ1-5; 9 positions match TRBD1. This CDR3 is built from 15 residues. Trimming at V came to 5 bases and at J to 1 base, leaving 3 bases not matched to a gene. CDR1 is MNHEY, CDR2 SVGEGT, per germline. CDR3 in amino acids: CASSTGGLSNQPQHF. CDR3 bases: TGTGCCAGCAGTACAGGGGGCTTAAGCAATCAGCCCCAGCATTTT.

This clone was observed a few times. The gene calls are TRBV10-1 and TRBJ2-7; TRBD2 agrees at 10 bases. J lost 6 bases, V lost 5 bases, and 10 bases had no gene match. The germline CDR1 and CDR2 sequences are WNHNN and SYGVQD (reference sequence). The CDR3 spans 15 residues. The CDR3 DNA is TGCGCCAGCAGTCCCAATCTAGCGGGAGCGTCCGAGCAGTACTTC. Its protein product is CASSPNLAGASEQYF.

The rearrangement joins TRBV6-6 to TRBJ1-2; D not resolved. The CDR3 extends over 13 amino acids. Germline assignment: CDR1 MNHNY and CDR2 SVGAGI (reference sequence). Trimming removed 1 base from V and 1 base from J, with 4 bases in between. The CDR3 is CASSYLVNYGYTF. The CDR3 DNA is TGTGCCAGCAGTTACTTAGTTAACTATGGCTACACCTTC.